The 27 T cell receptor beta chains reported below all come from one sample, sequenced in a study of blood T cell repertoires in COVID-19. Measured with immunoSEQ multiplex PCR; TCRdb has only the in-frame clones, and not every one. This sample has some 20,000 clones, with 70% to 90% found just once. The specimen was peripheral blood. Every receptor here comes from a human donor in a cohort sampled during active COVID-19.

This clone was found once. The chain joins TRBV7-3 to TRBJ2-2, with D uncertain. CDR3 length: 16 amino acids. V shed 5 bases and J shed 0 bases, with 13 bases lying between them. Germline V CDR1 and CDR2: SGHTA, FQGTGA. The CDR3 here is CASSPFTQANTGELFF. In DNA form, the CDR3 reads TGTGCCAGCAGCCCCTTCACCCAGGCGAACACCGGGGAGCTGTTTTTT.

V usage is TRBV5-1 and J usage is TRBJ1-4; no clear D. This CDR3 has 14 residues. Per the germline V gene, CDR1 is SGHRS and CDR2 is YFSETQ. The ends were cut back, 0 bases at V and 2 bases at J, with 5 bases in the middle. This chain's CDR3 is CASSLASTNEKLFF. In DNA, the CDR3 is TGCGCCAGCAGCTTGGCCTCGACTAATGAAAAACTGTTTTTT.

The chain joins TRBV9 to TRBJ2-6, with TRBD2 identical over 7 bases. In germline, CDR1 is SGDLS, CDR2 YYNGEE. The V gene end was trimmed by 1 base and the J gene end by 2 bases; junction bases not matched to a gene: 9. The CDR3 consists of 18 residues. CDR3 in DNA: TGTGCCAGCAGCGTATGGGGGGGACCTTCTCCTGGGGCCAACGTCCTGACTTTC. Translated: CASSVWGGPSPGANVLTF.

DNA for the CDR3: TGTGCCAGCAGCTTAGAGGGAGCGGGACGGACTGAAGCTTTCTTT. It translates to CASSLEGAGRTEAFF. The chain combines TRBV11-2 with TRBJ1-1; maybe TRBD1 (5 bases). CDR3 length: 15 residues. Trimming stripped 0 bases from V and 5 bases from J, with 13 bases between. Germline CDR1 SGHAT, CDR2 FQNNGV.

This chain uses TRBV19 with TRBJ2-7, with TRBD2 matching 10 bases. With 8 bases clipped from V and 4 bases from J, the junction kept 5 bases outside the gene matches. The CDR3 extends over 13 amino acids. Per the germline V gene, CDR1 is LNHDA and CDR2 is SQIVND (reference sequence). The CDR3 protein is CASAGLARYEQYF. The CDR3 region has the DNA TGTGCCAGTGCGGGACTAGCGAGATACGAGCAGTACTTC.

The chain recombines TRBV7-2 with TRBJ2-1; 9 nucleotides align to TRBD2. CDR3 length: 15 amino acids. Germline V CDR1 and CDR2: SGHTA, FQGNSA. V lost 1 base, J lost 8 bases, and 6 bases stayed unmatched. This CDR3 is CASSLGLAEGDEQFF. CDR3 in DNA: TGTGCCAGCAGCTTAGGACTAGCGGAGGGCGATGAGCAGTTCTTC.

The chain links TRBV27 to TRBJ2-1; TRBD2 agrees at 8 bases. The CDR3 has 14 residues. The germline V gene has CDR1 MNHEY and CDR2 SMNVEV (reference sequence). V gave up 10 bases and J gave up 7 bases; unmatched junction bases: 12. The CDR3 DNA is TGTGCCACTTATTCGGGCGGGGGGCGTAATGAGCAGTTCTTC. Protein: CATYSGGGRNEQFF.

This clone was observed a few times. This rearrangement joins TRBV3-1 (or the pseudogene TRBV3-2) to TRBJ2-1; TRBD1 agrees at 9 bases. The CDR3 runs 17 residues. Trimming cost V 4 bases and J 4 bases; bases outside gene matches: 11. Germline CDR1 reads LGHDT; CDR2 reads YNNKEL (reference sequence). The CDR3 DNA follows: TGTGCCAGCAGCCGAGACAGGACAGGGGAGATATACAATGAGCAGTTCTTC. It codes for CASSRDRTGEIYNEQFF.

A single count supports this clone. Here the CDR3 DNA reads TGTGCCAGCAGTTTATTGACAGGGGCTAATGAAAAACTGTTTTTT. Protein product: CASSLLTGANEKLFF. The rearrangement links TRBV27 to TRBJ1-4; TRBD1 aligns across 8 bases. V shed 1 base and J 3 bases; nucleotides not matched to a gene: 1. The length of the CDR3 is 15 residues. Germline CDR1 MNHEY, CDR2 SMNVEV (reference sequence).

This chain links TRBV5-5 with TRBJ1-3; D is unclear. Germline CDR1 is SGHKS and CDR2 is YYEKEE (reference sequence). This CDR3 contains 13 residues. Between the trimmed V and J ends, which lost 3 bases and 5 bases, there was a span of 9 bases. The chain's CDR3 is CASSSSGRNTIYF. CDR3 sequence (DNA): TGTGCCAGCAGCTCGAGCGGGAGAAACACCATATATTTT.

The CDR3 sequence is CASSEMSTSYNEQFF. Written as DNA, the CDR3 is TGTGCCAGCAGTGAAATGTCTACCTCCTACAATGAGCAGTTCTTC. The V and J genes are TRBV6-1 and TRBJ2-1; D is unclear. The CDR3 is 15 amino acids. Trimming pared 2 bases from V and 0 bases from J, leaving 8 bases between. Germline V lookup: CDR1 MNHNS, CDR2 SASEGT.

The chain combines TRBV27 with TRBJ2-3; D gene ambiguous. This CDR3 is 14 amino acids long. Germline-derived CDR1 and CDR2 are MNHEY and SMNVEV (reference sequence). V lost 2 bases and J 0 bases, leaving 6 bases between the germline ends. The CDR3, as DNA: TGTGCCAGCAGTTTAGCGACTAGCACAGATACGCAGTATTTT. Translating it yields CASSLATSTDTQYF.

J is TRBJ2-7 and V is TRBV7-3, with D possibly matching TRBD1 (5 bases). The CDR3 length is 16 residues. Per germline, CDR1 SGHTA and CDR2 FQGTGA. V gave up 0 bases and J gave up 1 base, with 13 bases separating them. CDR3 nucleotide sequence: TGTGCCAGCAGCTTAACGGCAGGGAAGTGGTCCTACGAGCAGTACTTC. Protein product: CASSLTAGKWSYEQYF.

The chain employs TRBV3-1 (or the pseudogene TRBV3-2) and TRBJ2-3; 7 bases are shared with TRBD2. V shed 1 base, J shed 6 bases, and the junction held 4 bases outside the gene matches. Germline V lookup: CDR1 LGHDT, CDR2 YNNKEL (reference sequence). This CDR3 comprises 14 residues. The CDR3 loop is CASSQALATDTQYF. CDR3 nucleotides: TGTGCCAGCAGCCAAGCACTAGCGACTGATACGCAGTATTTT.

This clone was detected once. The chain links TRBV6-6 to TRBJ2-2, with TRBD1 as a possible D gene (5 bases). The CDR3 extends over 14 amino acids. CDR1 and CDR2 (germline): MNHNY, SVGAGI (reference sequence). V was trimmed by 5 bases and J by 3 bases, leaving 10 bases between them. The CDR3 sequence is CASSDSLYTGELFF. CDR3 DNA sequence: TGTGCCAGCAGTGACAGTCTTTACACCGGGGAGCTGTTTTTT.

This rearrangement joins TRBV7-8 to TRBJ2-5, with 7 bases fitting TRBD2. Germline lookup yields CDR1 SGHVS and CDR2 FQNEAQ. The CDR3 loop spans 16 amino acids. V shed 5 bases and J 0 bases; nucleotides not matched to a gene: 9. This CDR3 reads CASSANTGLYQETQYF. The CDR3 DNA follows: TGTGCCAGCAGCGCGAACACGGGACTATACCAAGAGACCCAGTACTTC.

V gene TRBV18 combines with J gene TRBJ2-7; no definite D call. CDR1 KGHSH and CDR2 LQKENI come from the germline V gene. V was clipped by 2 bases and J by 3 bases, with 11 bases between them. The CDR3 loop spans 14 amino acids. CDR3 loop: CASSPFQVLYEQYF. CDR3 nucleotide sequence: TGTGCCAGCTCACCATTTCAGGTGCTCTACGAGCAGTACTTC.

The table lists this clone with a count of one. The CDR3 spells CASSLLGGLGTGELFF. The CDR3 region has the DNA TGTGCCAGCAGTTTACTCGGGGGGCTCGGGACCGGGGAGCTGTTTTTT. The chain links TRBV27 to TRBJ2-2, with D possibly matching TRBD2 (7 bases). The V gene's germline CDR1 is MNHEY and CDR2 SMNVEV (reference sequence). This CDR3 is 16 amino acids long. The V end lost 2 bases, the J end lost 5 bases, and 15 bases lay between the germline ends.

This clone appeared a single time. CDR3 nucleotide sequence: TGTGCCAGCAGCTGGACTAGCGGGAGTCAGTACGAGCAGTACTTC. It yields the protein CASSWTSGSQYEQYF. The chain employs TRBV5-6 and TRBJ2-7; 13 bases align to TRBD2. V shed 3 bases, J shed 4 bases, and the junction held 4 bases outside the gene matches. Germline V CDR1 and CDR2: SGHDT, YYEEEE. The CDR3 contains 15 residues.

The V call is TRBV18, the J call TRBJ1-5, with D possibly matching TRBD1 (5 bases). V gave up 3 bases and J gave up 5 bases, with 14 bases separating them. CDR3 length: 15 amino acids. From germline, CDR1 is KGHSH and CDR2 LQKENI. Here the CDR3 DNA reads TGTGCCAGCTCACCGGGCAGGGAAGGGGATCAGCCCCAGCATTTT. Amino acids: CASSPGREGDQPQHF.

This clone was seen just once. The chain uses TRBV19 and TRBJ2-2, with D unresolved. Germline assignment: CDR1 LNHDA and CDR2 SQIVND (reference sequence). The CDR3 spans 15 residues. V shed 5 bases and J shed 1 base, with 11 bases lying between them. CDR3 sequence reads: CASSAGGRNTGELFF. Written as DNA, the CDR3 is TGTGCCAGTAGTGCTGGCGGCCGGAACACCGGGGAGCTGTTTTTT.

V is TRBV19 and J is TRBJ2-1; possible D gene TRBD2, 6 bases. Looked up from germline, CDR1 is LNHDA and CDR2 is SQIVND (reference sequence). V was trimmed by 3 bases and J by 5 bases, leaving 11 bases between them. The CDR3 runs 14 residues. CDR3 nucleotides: TGTGCCAGTAGTATTTGGGGGAGGAACAATGAGCAGTTCTTC. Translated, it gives CASSIWGRNNEQFF.

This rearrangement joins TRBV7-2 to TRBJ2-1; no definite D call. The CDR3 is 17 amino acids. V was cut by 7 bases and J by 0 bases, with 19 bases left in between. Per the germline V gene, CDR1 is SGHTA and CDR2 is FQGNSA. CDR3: CASTLRLARSSYNEQFF. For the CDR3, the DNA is TGTGCCAGCACCCTAAGGTTGGCCCGGAGCTCCTACAATGAGCAGTTCTTC.

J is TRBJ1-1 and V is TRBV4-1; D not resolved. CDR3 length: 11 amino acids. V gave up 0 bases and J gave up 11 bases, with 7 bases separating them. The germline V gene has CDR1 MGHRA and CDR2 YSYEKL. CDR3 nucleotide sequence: TGCGCCAGCAGCCAAGACTCCGGGGCTTTCTTT. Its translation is CASSQDSGAFF.

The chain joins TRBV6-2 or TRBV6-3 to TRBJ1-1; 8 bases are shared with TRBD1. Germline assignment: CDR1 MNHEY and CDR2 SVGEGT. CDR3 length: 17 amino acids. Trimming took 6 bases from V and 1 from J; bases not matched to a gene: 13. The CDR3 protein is CASSGGLTGVENTEAFF. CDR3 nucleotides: TGTGCCAGCAGCGGTGGATTGACAGGGGTGGAGAACACTGAAGCTTTCTTT.

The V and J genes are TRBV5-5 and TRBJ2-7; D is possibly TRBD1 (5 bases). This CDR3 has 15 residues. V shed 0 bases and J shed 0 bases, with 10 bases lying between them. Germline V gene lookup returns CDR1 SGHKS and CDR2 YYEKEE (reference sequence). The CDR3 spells CASSLGQGFSYEQYF. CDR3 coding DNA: TGTGCCAGCAGCTTGGGGCAGGGCTTCTCCTACGAGCAGTACTTC.

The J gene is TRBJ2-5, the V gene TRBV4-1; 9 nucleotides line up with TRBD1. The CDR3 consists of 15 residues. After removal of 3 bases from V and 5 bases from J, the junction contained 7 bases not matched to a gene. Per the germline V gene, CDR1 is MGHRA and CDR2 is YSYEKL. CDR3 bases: TGCGCCAGCAGCCACCCCTTGACAGGGGGTGAGACCCAGTACTTC. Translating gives CASSHPLTGGETQYF.